Sequencing of this T cell receptor (beta chain) was carried out in a study of PD-1 blockade in classical Hodgkin lymphoma. TCRdb keeps only in-frame clones here, not all; method: immunoSEQ multiplex PCR. The data hold roughly 64,000 clones, with approximately 90% observed a single time. Time point given: cycle 4 day 1 (C4D1), after less than 7 weeks of nivolumab. Every one of the patients relapsed after autologous stem cell transplantation (brentuximab vedotin exposure was variable). The ends were cut back, 1 base at V and 0 bases at J, with 4 bases in the middle. Germline assignment: CDR1 SGHTA and CDR2 FQGNSA. The CDR3 is 14 amino acids.

The sample consisted of peripheral blood mononuclear cells (PBMCs), taken before the fourth cycle of nivolumab. The rearrangement uses TRBV7-2 and TRBJ2-1, with no clear D. The TCR sequence derives from a human donor with classical Hodgkin lymphoma. As DNA, the CDR3 is TGTGCCAGCAGCTTAGGGGGCTCCTACAATGAGCAGTTCTTC. It translates to CASSLGGSYNEQFF. The full variable domain, its missing parts supplied by reference TRBV7-2 and TRBJ2-1, is GAGVSQSPSNKVTEKGKDVELRCDPISGHTALYWYRQSLGQGLEFLIYFQGNSAPDKSGLPSDRFSAERTGGSVSTLTIQRTQQEDSAVYLCASSLGGSYNEQFFGPGTRLTVL.